Below, 25 T cell receptor beta chains from the same sample are listed, as sequenced in a study of T cell responses to AZD1222 COVID-19 vaccine (TCRdb year 2021). Libraries were constructed by the immunoSEQ multiplex PCR assay. TCRdb's version of the immuneACCESS table is confined to in-frame rearrangements and falls short of the full clone set. An unresolved V gene accounts for under half of the shortfall where checked; the remainder is of unknown origin. The sample includes about 99,000 clones, with 89% observed a single time. The ten largest account for around 20% of the sample. The time point label of this sample denotes: baseline before first vaccination. The material was peripheral blood, obtained on day 0 of AZD1222 vaccination. The receptors shown here come from an adult in good health.

The rearrangement uses TRBV5-1 and TRBJ1-5; D remains ambiguous. Germline CDR1 and CDR2: SGHRS and YFSETQ. The CDR3 loop spans 16 amino acids. The V end lost 0 bases, the J end lost 4 bases, and 14 bases lay between the germline ends. CDR3 in amino acids: CASSLGAAERNQPQHF. The DNA for the CDR3 is TGCGCCAGCAGCTTGGGGGCGGCAGAAAGAAATCAGCCCCAGCATTTT.

The CDR3: CASSDGAGGTGELFF. CDR3 sequence (DNA): TGTGCCAGCAGTGACGGGGCAGGGGGCACCGGGGAGCTGTTTTTT. The rearrangement joins TRBV6-4 to TRBJ2-2, with 7 bases aligning to TRBD1. Unmatched junction bases numbered 4, after V lost 2 bases and J lost 4 bases. Germline V gives CDR1 MRHNA, CDR2 SNTAGT. This CDR3 comprises 15 residues.

The J gene is TRBJ2-1, the V gene TRBV4-1; tentative D call: TRBD1 (5 bases). Germline V lookup: CDR1 MGHRA, CDR2 YSYEKL. CDR3 length: 14 amino acids. The V gene lost 8 bases and the J gene lost 8 bases, with 19 bases spanning the gap. The CDR3 nucleotides are TGCGCCAGCCAGGGCTTGCGGCCGATGGATGAGCAGTTCTTC. Encoded protein: CASQGLRPMDEQFF.

The V call is TRBV19, the J call TRBJ1-1; TRBD1 is a possible D gene (5 bases). Germline loops: CDR1 LNHDA, CDR2 SQIVND (reference sequence). With 3 bases removed from V and 4 bases from J, the gap between germline ends came to 9 bases. This CDR3 contains 13 residues. CDR3 region: CASSMGPGTEAFF. The CDR3 nucleotides read TGTGCCAGTAGTATGGGGCCCGGCACTGAAGCTTTCTTT.

The V and J genes are TRBV3-1 (or the pseudogene TRBV3-2) and TRBJ1-5, with D unresolved. This CDR3 region has 15 residues. V lost 1 base and J 4 bases, leaving 11 bases between the germline ends. The germline CDR1 and CDR2 sequences are LGHDT and YNNKEL (reference sequence). The CDR3 region has the DNA TGTGCCAGCAGCCAAGTTTTAGACCAAAATCAGCCCCAGCATTTT. Translation gives CASSQVLDQNQPQHF.

The chain recombines TRBV27 with TRBJ1-2; the D is unclear. The CDR3 loop spans 14 amino acids. Germline V CDR1 and CDR2: MNHEY, SMNVEV (reference sequence). The V gene lost 0 bases and the J gene lost 0 bases, with 5 bases spanning the gap. The CDR3 region has the DNA TGTGCCAGCAGTTTATCAGGAACTAACTATGGCTACACCTTC. It yields the protein CASSLSGTNYGYTF.

The CDR3 sequence: CASSFQPYEQYF. The CDR3 DNA follows: TGCGCCAGCAGCTTTCAGCCCTACGAGCAGTACTTC. This rearrangement joins TRBV5-1 to TRBJ2-7; D gene ambiguous. Germline values: CDR1 SGHRS, CDR2 YFSETQ. Trimming removed 2 bases at V and 2 bases at J, with 5 bases between. The CDR3 has 12 residues.

This sequence joins TRBV27 and TRBJ2-1; the D gene is possibly TRBD1 (5 bases). Trimming removed 2 bases from V and 7 bases from J, with 12 bases in between. This CDR3 region has 14 residues. Germline assignment: CDR1 MNHEY and CDR2 SMNVEV (reference sequence). The DNA for the CDR3 is TGTGCCAGCAGTTTACGCAGGGATGGAAATGAGCAGTTCTTC. Translating it yields CASSLRRDGNEQFF.

The chain uses TRBV12-3 or TRBV12-4 and TRBJ1-5; no reliable D call. The V end was cut by 5 bases, the J end by 7 bases, with 12 bases between. CDR3 size: 13 residues. The CDR3 is CASSPRTRQPQHF. Here the CDR3 DNA reads TGTGCCAGCAGTCCGAGGACTCGCCAGCCCCAGCATTTT.

This clone was seen just once. The chain has TRBV10-1 and TRBJ2-3; 9 nucleotides align to TRBD1. The germline gives CDR1 WNHNN, CDR2 SYGVQD (reference sequence). V was clipped by 0 bases and J by 5 bases; unmatched bases: 3. The CDR3 contains 15 residues. The CDR3 loop reads CASSESGTGIDTQYF. The CDR3 coding sequence is TGCGCCAGCAGTGAGTCGGGGACAGGGATAGATACGCAGTATTTT.

Concerning this clone itself: Other nucleotide sequences from this sample produce the same CDR3. The chain joins TRBV18 to TRBJ1-1; the D gene is possibly TRBD1 (5 bases). Deletions cut 2 bases from V and 5 bases from J, with 12 bases between. Germline CDR1 KGHSH, CDR2 LQKENI. This CDR3 comprises 14 residues. CDR3 DNA sequence: TGTGCCAGCTCACCAGGGCAGGGAAATACTGAAGCTTTCTTT. Residues: CASSPGQGNTEAFF. Full variable domain (outside the CDR3, taken from reference TRBV18 and TRBJ1-1): NAGVMQNPRHLVRRRGQEARLRCSPMKGHSHVYWYRQLPEEGLKFMVYLQKENIIDESGMPKERFSAEFPKEGPSILRIQQVVRGDSAAYFCASSPGQGNTEAFFGQGTRLTVV.

V is TRBV2 and J is TRBJ2-4; D is perhaps TRBD1 or TRBD2 (5 bases each). The CDR3 length is 15 residues. CDR1 and CDR2 (germline): SNHLY, FYNNEI. V was cut by 6 bases and J by 3 bases, with 15 bases left in between. CDR3 coding DNA: TGTGCCAGCAGCCGGGAAGGGACGGGCAAAAACATTCAGTACTTC. Amino acids: CASSREGTGKNIQYF.

In DNA, the CDR3 is TGTGCCAGCAGCACAGGGACAGGGCCTAACTATGGCTACACCTTC. Encoded protein: CASSTGTGPNYGYTF. The chain joins TRBV7-9 to TRBJ1-2, with TRBD1 matching 9 bases. The germline CDR1 and CDR2 sequences are SEHNR and FQNEAQ (reference sequence). This CDR3 has 15 amino acids. V was pared by 5 bases and J by 0 bases, with 4 bases of the junction left unmatched.

The chain has TRBV5-4 and TRBJ1-1, with no clear D. This CDR3 region has 12 residues. V lost 7 bases, J lost 4 bases, and 11 bases lay in between. CDR1 is SGHNT, CDR2 YYREEE, per germline (reference sequence). The CDR3 region is CASGSWVTEAFF. In nucleotides, the CDR3 is TGTGCCAGCGGTTCTTGGGTCACTGAAGCTTTCTTT.

This clone was seen a single time. The CDR3 DNA reads TGTGCCAGCAGTCACCGTGCAGGGGGGTACACTGAAGCTTTCTTT. It yields the protein CASSHRAGGYTEAFF. The chain is built from TRBV6-2 or TRBV6-3 and TRBJ1-1; 7 nucleotides align to TRBD1. Germline CDR1 MNHEY, CDR2 SVGEGT. After removal of 5 bases from V and 3 bases from J, the junction contained 9 bases not matched to a gene. The CDR3 consists of 15 residues.

This clone was seen a handful of times. This CDR3 reads CASSSGTVRETQYF. In DNA, the CDR3 is TGTGCCAGCAGTTCCGGGACAGTGAGGGAGACCCAGTACTTC. The chain employs TRBV28 and TRBJ2-5, with 7 bases fitting TRBD1. The CDR3 contains 14 residues. CDR1 is MDHEN, CDR2 SYDVKM, per germline. J gave up 5 bases and V 4 bases, and 7 bases lay outside the gene matches.

V is TRBV10-3 and J is TRBJ1-2; 7 bases fit TRBD1. CDR1 and CDR2 from the germline V gene are ENHRY and SYGVKD. The CDR3 spans 13 residues. Germline trimming cut 7 bases from V and 8 bases from J; bases unmatched to any gene: 10. CDR3 nucleotide sequence: TGTGCCATCAATGCTGAGGGGGCAGGGGGCTACACCTTC. It is translated as CAINAEGAGGYTF.

The J gene is TRBJ1-2, the V gene TRBV15; D not resolved. CDR1 and CDR2 from the germline V gene are LNHNV and YYDKDF (reference sequence). The V and J ends lost 1 base and 8 bases respectively, with 20 bases between them. The CDR3 runs to 16 residues. Here the CDR3 DNA reads TGTGCCACCAGCAGAGTCGGTACAGATATCTCGGGAGGCTACACCTTC. Translated: CATSRVGTDISGGYTF.

This clone was seen a single time. The chain employs TRBV18 and TRBJ1-4; D unclear. The CDR3 extends over 12 amino acids. Germline V gives CDR1 KGHSH, CDR2 LQKENI. The V end was cut by 4 bases, the J end by 8 bases, with 8 bases between. CDR3 coding DNA: TGTGCCAGCTCACGCCGCGGAGAAAAACTGTTTTTT. This sequence encodes CASSRRGEKLFF.

The CDR3 spells CAARDRANEKLFF. The CDR3 region has the DNA TGTGCCGCCCGGGACAGGGCGAATGAAAAACTGTTTTTT. The rearrangement joins TRBV10-3 to TRBJ1-4; the match to TRBD1 covers 9 bases. The CDR3 length is 13 residues. V lost 11 bases to trimming and J lost 5 bases; unmatched junction nucleotides: 6. Germline-derived CDR1 and CDR2 are ENHRY and SYGVKD.

At least ten counts were recorded for this clone. The V gene is TRBV6-1, the J gene TRBJ1-4; 8 nucleotides agree with TRBD1. The V gene's germline CDR1 is MNHNS and CDR2 SASEGT. The CDR3 is 14 amino acids. V was clipped by 1 base and J by 6 bases; unmatched bases: 1. CDR3 loop: CASSEGTGYEKLFF. The CDR3 DNA reads TGTGCCAGCAGTGAAGGGACAGGGTATGAAAAACTGTTTTTT.

The chain is built from TRBV9 and TRBJ2-1; 10 bases are shared with TRBD1. The CDR3 runs 15 residues. V shed 4 bases, J shed 4 bases, and the junction held 5 bases outside the gene matches. Looked up from germline, CDR1 is SGDLS and CDR2 is YYNGEE. The CDR3 loop reads CASSTRDRGYNEQFF. CDR3 DNA sequence: TGTGCCAGCAGCACCAGGGACAGGGGATACAATGAGCAGTTCTTC.

This clone was picked up one time. The chain carries TRBV4-1 and TRBJ2-1; D unresolved. This CDR3 region has 15 residues. Trimming stripped 0 bases from V and 8 bases from J, with 14 bases between. CDR1 and CDR2 (germline): MGHRA, YSYEKL. The CDR3 sequence is CASSQETEAPHEQFF. The CDR3 region has the DNA TGCGCCAGCAGCCAAGAGACGGAAGCCCCCCATGAGCAGTTCTTC.

The gene calls are TRBV21-1 and TRBJ2-2. TRBV21-1 is termed a pseudogene. This CDR3 comprises 16 residues. The CDR3 loop is CASSKGDPLNTGELFF. The CDR3 DNA reads as TGTGCCAGCAGCAAAGGGGACCCGCTTAACACCGGGGAGCTGTTTTTT.

V and J are TRBV12-3 or TRBV12-4 and TRBJ2-7; D is undetermined. The CDR3 contains 13 residues. V lost 5 bases to trimming and J lost 5 bases, with 13 bases between them. CDR3 nucleotides: TGTGCCAGCAGTACCAACCCTCCTAACGAGCAGTACTTC. As protein: CASSTNPPNEQYF.